The sequence of this T cell receptor (beta chain) was determined in a study of blood T cells in healthy people across ages. PCR was performed a second time for roughly 6 to 12 cycles using a sample-barcoded 5' primer and a J-beta primer mix. One entry per CDR3 protein results from TCRdb running MiXCR on the 5' RACE reads. The table has around 700,000 distinct CDR3 sequences, roughly 25% seen once. This CDR3 has 12 amino acids. The germline CDR1 and CDR2 sequences are SQVTM and ANQGSEA. A further study also used this sample, focusing on T cells of mothers and their children. That paper adds: Mothers and children who were related shared slightly more overlap than unrelated pairs, but not significantly more.

This receptor was taken from a boy younger than 18 in good health. Source material: blood. The J gene is TRBJ2-5, the V gene TRBV29-1; D gene uncertain. Judging by the DNA end, TRBJ2-7 fits better; the J call may be wrong. CDR3 residues: CSAILPPYEQYF. The CDR3 bases are TGCAGCGCTATACTGCCCCCCTACGAGCAGTACTTC.